These T cell receptor beta chains were read from a single sample in a study of T cell repertoires in cytomegalovirus infection. TCRdb itself ran the reads through MiXCR, one entry per CDR3 protein. Among approximately 750,000 distinct CDR3 sequences listed, less than 40% were seen once. The sample consisted of PBMCs. These receptors were obtained from a human donor in good health (CMV status not recorded). Some clones in this sample may be carry-over from other donors' samples. Each CDR3 is given without its conserved first and last residue.

j_gene	v_gene	CDR3aa
TRBJ2-2	TRBV10-3	AISGTQTGELF
TRBJ1-4	TRBV20-1	SARTGANEKLF
TRBJ2-7	TRBV28	ASSRLQGGVGTYEQY
TRBJ2-1	TRBV6-8	ASSYGSAYNEQF
TRBJ1-1	TRBV20-1	SARDFDRRVTEAF
TRBJ1-2	TRBV12-3/TRBV12-4	ASSGRDRGGYT
TRBJ1-2	TRBV5-1	ASSFQGYGRDGYT
TRBJ2-3	TRBV7-2	ASSQLPGGGVDPQY
TRBJ2-1	TRBV12-3/TRBV12-4	ASSFELAGGSSSYNEQF
TRBJ2-7	TRBV7-9	ASSLNVGGDEQY
TRBJ2-1	TRBV9	ASSPTVLAGVQSNEQF
TRBJ2-2	TRBV6-2/TRBV6-3	ASSYSMNTGELF
TRBJ2-1	TRBV7-2	ASSLRAGVHNEQF
TRBJ1-6	TRBV18	ASSPQLDNSPLH
TRBJ1-2	TRBV11-2	ASSAESDRGWVGYT
TRBJ2-6	TRBV6-5	ASSYQVSGANVLT
TRBJ1-5	TRBV19	ASNMDTYQPQH
TRBJ2-5	TRBV5-1	ASSFLVYQETQY
TRBJ2-3	TRBV11-2	ASSLAGGAGGGTDTQY
TRBJ2-3	TRBV5-5	ASSLGRGSSTDTQY
TRBJ2-2	TRBV15	ATSSMDRGLTGELF
TRBJ1-1	TRBV5-1	ASRPQGASTEAF
TRBJ1-1	TRBV7-9	ASSSTAERAEAF
TRBJ1-4	TRBV28	ASEFGSGGGEKLF
TRBJ2-6	TRBV20-1	SALGGSGANVLT
TRBJ1-5	TRBV7-8	ASSLGQAASQPQH
TRBJ2-1	TRBV14	ARPTSGTALSYNEQF
TRBJ2-3	TRBV2	ASSEYPTPSSTDTQY
TRBJ2-1	TRBV19	ASSLLQGISYNEQF
TRBJ1-1	TRBV7-6	ASRSDRANTEAF
TRBJ2-1	TRBV11-2	ASSPVWRQGTGTMNEQF
TRBJ1-1	TRBV4-1	ASSQDLYTEAF
TRBJ1-5	TRBV6-1	ASSSRQVSNQPQH
TRBJ2-5	TRBV6-5	ASSYSTSGSQETQY
TRBJ1-3	TRBV5-1	ASSLDDSPGNTIY
TRBJ2-4	TRBV7-6	ASSRKDSKNIQY
TRBJ1-2	TRBV20-1	SARDLTGSRSYGYT
TRBJ1-4	TRBV25-1	ASTKAGLNEKLF
TRBJ1-1	TRBV28	ASISPPEGPMNTEAF
TRBJ1-3	TRBV7-6	ASSLRQSSGESSGNTIY
TRBJ2-1	TRBV4-2	ASSQERSARKF
TRBJ2-3	TRBV11-2	ASSLDSGTDTQY
TRBJ2-3	TRBV6-6	ASRASGRDTQY
TRBJ1-6	TRBV19	ASTSSPGSYNSPLH